This T cell receptor beta chain is from a study of CD8 T cells in ankylosing spondylitis. Points from the study as a whole: The disease-linked clones had a CD8+ phenotype and low blood frequencies. The authors reported significant enrichment of disease-linked clones in matched ankylosing spondylitis synovial fluid. Prior literature has documented some motif variants in synovial fluid and blood from reactive arthritis.

TCRdb redid the calling of the 5' RACE reads with MiXCR, one entry per CDR3 protein. The data contain some 220,000 distinct CDR3 sequences, about 10% of them singletons. With regard to this clonotype: What it binds is not known.

The V end was cut by 4 bases, the J end by 9 bases, with 13 bases between. The CDR3 has 13 residues. Germline CDR1 is MNHNS and CDR2 is SASEGT. The chain combines TRBV6-1 with TRBJ1-5, with a weak D call TRBD1 (5 bases). This receptor was obtained from a male donor with ankylosing spondylitis or in good health (not recorded which). Source material: blood, either unsorted or a sorted T cell fraction (not recorded which). The CDR3 region has the DNA TGTGCCAGCAGTGGGGGGGAGTTTGGGCCCCAGCATTTT. Translation gives CASSGGEFGPQHF.